Presented here are 7 T cell receptor beta chains from one specimen sequenced in a study of vaccination and CD4 T cells after COVID-19. The study sequenced cultured CD4+ T cell DNA using the Oncomine TCR Beta short-read assay. Each CDR3 protein gets one entry after TCRdb re-called the PCR reads with MiXCR. The repertoire holds 10,000 to 13,000 distinct CDR3 sequences, about 53% seen once, with about 10% in the top ten. Treatment described: roughly nine-day PBMC culture with coronavirus spike peptide pools or control peptides (ViraFEST assay). The antigens these receptors bind are not known. Sequencing was done on a sample of CD4+ T cells from blood, cultured in vitro. These TCRs come from a human donor who had recovered from COVID-19.

Only a few counts were recorded for this clonotype. V is TRBV7-9 and J is TRBJ2-2, with a possible D match to TRBD1 (5 bases). V shed 2 bases and J shed 1 base, with 8 bases lying between them. CDR1 and CDR2 from the germline V gene are SEHNR and FQNEAQ (reference sequence). The CDR3 loop spans 15 amino acids. The CDR3 DNA sequence: TGTGCCAGCAGCTTATCAGGGCGGAACACCGGGGAGCTGTTTTTT. Translating gives CASSLSGRNTGELFF.

The rearrangement links TRBV19 to TRBJ1-1, with unresolved D. The CDR3 is made up of 13 amino acids. Germline assignment: CDR1 LNHDA and CDR2 SQIVND (reference sequence). V lost 9 bases and J lost 0, with 11 bases in between. The CDR3 loop reads CASLPGMNTEAFF. CDR3 sequence (DNA): TGTGCCAGCCTCCCCGGGATGAACACTGAAGCTTTCTTT.

By its share, this clonotype is large. The CDR3 region is CASTRVRDEQFF. The CDR3 DNA sequence: TGTGCCAGCACTCGAGTCCGGGATGAGCAGTTCTTC. The V call is TRBV6-1, the J call TRBJ2-1, with no clear D. Trimming shortened V by 7 bases and J by 8 bases, and 12 bases separated the two germline ends. The germline CDR1 and CDR2 sequences are MNHNS and SASEGT. The CDR3 runs 12 residues.

Comments on this clonotype: Mismatch with germline at one junction end may stem from a read error. The chain uses TRBV7-6 and TRBJ2-7; D gene unclear. CDR3 length: 13 amino acids. The germline V gene encodes CDR1 SGHVS and CDR2 FNYEAQ. CDR3 DNA: TGTGCCAGCAGCCATAATCCCTCCCACGAGCAGTACTTC. Translated: CASSHNPSHEQYF.

This clonotype turned up a few times. The chain uses TRBV6-1 and TRBJ1-2; D is unresolved. The CDR3 is 15 amino acids. Between the trimmed V and J ends, which lost 0 bases and 4 bases, there was a span of 12 bases. Germline CDR1 MNHNS, CDR2 SASEGT. This chain's CDR3 is CASSEASRAVYGYTF. DNA for the CDR3: TGTGCCAGCAGTGAAGCCTCCCGGGCAGTCTATGGCTACACCTTC.

Here the CDR3 reads CAWRTGGQYNEQFF. CDR3 coding DNA: TGTGCCTGGAGAACTGGGGGTCAATACAATGAGCAGTTCTTC. The chain links TRBV30 to TRBJ2-1; D possibly uses TRBD1 or TRBD2 (5 bases each). Germline-derived CDR1 and CDR2 are GTSNPN and SVGIG (reference sequence). The CDR3 runs 14 residues. Trimming shortened V by 3 bases and J by 4 bases, and 13 bases separated the two germline ends.

The V gene is TRBV7-9, the J gene TRBJ2-7, with 8 bases matching TRBD2. The CDR3 consists of 13 residues. CDR1 is SEHNR, CDR2 FQNEAQ, per germline (reference sequence). Germline trimming cut 5 bases from V and 7 bases from J; bases unmatched to any gene: 7. CDR3 sequence reads: CASSRGLVGEQYF. CDR3 nucleotides: TGTGCCAGCAGCCGGGGACTAGTGGGAGAGCAGTACTTC.